This TCR beta chain was obtained from a study of PD-1 blockade in classical Hodgkin lymphoma. For the study at large: Patients were administered nivolumab (3 mg/kg intravenously) every 2 weeks.

Autologous stem cell transplantation was followed by relapse in every patient, and brentuximab vedotin exposure varied. The data were produced by immunoSEQ multiplex PCR, yet TCRdb's version contains in-frame clones alone and is incomplete. The sample contains thousands of clones, 86% of which appear only once. The V and J ends lost 6 bases and 3 bases, in that order; junction bases with no gene match: 9. CDR3 length equals 15 residues. Germline V gene lookup returns CDR1 KGHSH and CDR2 LQKENI. This TCR came from a human donor with classical Hodgkin lymphoma. The sequenced sample was peripheral blood mononuclear cells (PBMCs), obtained before the second cycle of nivolumab. This chain joins TRBV18 and TRBJ1-2; TRBD1 agrees at 8 bases. Written as DNA, the CDR3 is TGTGCCAGCTCCCCTAGACAGGGGAGGGACTATGGCTACACCTTC. Its translation is CASSPRQGRDYGYTF.